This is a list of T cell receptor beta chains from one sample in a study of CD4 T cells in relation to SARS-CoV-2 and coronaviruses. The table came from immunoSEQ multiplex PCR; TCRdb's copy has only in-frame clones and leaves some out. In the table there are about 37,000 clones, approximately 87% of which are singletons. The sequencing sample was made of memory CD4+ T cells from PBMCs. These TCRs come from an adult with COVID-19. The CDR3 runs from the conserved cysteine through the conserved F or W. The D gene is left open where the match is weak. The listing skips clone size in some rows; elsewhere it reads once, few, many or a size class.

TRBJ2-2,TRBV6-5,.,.,CATRSENTGELFF,TGTGCCACCAGATCGGAAAACACCGGGGAGCTGTTTTTT
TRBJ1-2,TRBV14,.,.,CASSASGLGGYTF,TGTGCCAGCAGCGCCTCAGGGTTGGGGGGCTACACCTTC
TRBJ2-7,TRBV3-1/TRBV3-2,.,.,CASSQDGEQYF,TGTGCCAGCAGCCAAGATGGCGAGCAGTACTTC
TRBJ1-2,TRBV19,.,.,CASNRESYGYTF,TGTGCCAGTAACAGGGAATCCTATGGCTACACCTTC
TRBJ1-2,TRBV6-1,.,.,CASSEAGPGLEGYTF,TGTGCCAGCAGTGAAGCCGGACCGGGGCTAGAAGGCTACACCTTC
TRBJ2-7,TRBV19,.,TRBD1,CASTDRRTYEQYF,TGTGCCAGTACGGACAGGAGGACCTACGAGCAGTACTTC
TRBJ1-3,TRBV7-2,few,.,CASSRTVTNSGNTIYF,TGTGCCAGCAGCAGGACGGTGACCAACTCTGGAAACACCATATATTTT
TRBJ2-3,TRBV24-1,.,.,CATRPGDLRTDTQYF,TGTGCCACCAGACCGGGGGACCTACGCACAGATACGCAGTATTTT
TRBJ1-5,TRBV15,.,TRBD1,CATKNRDRGPDGSNQPQHF,TGTGCCACCAAGAACCGGGACAGGGGGCCGGACGGGAGCAATCAGCCCCAGCATTTT
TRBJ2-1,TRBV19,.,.,CAAKQRAGAFNEQFF,TGTGCAGCCAAACAACGCGCGGGGGCGTTTAATGAGCAGTTCTTC
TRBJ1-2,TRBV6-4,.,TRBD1,CASSETGGRGYTF,TGTGCCAGCAGTGAAACAGGGGGACGGGGCTACACCTTC
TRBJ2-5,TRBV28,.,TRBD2,CASSFTIGLAGGRGETQYF,TGTGCCAGCAGTTTCACGATCGGACTAGCGGGGGGACGGGGAGAGACCCAGTACTTC
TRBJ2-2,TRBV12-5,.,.,CASGLGGLINTGELFF,TGTGCTAGTGGTTTGGGGGGTCTCATAAACACCGGGGAGCTGTTTTTT
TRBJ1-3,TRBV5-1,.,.,CASSWRGENTIYF,TGCGCCAGCAGCTGGAGGGGGGAAAACACCATATATTTT
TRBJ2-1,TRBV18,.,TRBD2,CASSPIAGGQFF,TGTGCCAGCTCACCCATAGCGGGGGGGCAGTTCTTC
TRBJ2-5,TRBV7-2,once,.,CASSLQDLGQETQYF,TGTGCCAGCAGCCTACAGGACCTGGGGCAAGAGACCCAGTACTTC
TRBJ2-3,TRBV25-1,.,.,CASSELLGNTDTQYF,TGTGCCAGCAGTGAGCTTTTGGGGAACACAGATACGCAGTATTTT
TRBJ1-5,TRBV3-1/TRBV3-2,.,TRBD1,CASSRGSRDRLGQPQHF,TGTGCCAGCAGCCGAGGAAGCCGGGACAGGTTAGGTCAGCCCCAGCATTTT
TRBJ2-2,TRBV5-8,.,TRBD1,CASGPLRQGIRELFF,TGTGCCAGCGGTCCTCTGAGACAGGGTATCAGGGAGCTGTTTTTT
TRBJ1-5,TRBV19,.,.,CASRARRGPNQPQHF,TGTGCCAGTAGGGCTCGCAGGGGCCCTAATCAGCCCCAGCATTTT
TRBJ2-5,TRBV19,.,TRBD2,CASSIRSGGHQETQYF,TGTGCCAGTAGTATCCGTAGCGGGGGGCACCAAGAGACCCAGTACTTC
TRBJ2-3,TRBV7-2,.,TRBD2,CASSLVAGSTDTQYF,TGTGCCAGCAGCCTAGTAGCGGGTAGCACAGATACGCAGTATTTT
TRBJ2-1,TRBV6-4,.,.,CASSAGHEQFF,TGTGCCAGCAGTGCAGGCCATGAGCAGTTCTTC
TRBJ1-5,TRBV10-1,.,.,CASSERLFYSNQPQHF,TGCGCCAGCAGTGAACGACTGTTCTATAGCAATCAGCCCCAGCATTTT
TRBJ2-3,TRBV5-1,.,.,CASSLRGRTDTQYF,TGCGCCAGCAGCTTGAGGGGCCGCACAGATACGCAGTATTTT
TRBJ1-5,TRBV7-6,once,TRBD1,CASSQGAGSQPQHF,TGTGCCAGCAGCCAGGGGGCAGGGTCGCAGCCCCAGCATTTT
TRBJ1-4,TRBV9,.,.,CASSVRGGTSEKLFF,TGTGCCAGCAGCGTACGAGGTGGGACCTCTGAAAAACTGTTTTTT
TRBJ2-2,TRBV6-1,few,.,CASSERGGANTGELFF,TGTGCCAGCAGTGAAAGGGGGGGAGCGAACACCGGGGAGCTGTTTTTT
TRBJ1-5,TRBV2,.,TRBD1,CASRDRGNQPQHF,TGTGCCAGCAGAGACAGGGGGAATCAGCCCCAGCATTTT
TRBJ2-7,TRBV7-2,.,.,CASSLRSGGYEQYF,TGTGCCAGCAGCTTAAGGTCAGGGGGGTACGAGCAGTACTTC
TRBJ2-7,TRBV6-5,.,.,CASSYGGNLGNEQYF,TGTGCCAGCAGTTACGGGGGAAATTTAGGCAACGAGCAGTACTTC
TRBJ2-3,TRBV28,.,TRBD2,CASGSGTSYDTQYF,TGTGCCAGCGGATCCGGGACTAGCTATGATACGCAGTATTTT
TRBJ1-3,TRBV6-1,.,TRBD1,CASSAPGTGGTIYF,TGTGCCAGCAGCGCCCCGGGGACAGGGGGCACCATATATTTT
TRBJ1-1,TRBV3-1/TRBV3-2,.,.,CASSQDATRGSNTEAFF,TGTGCCAGCAGCCAAGACGCGACTAGGGGGAGTAACACTGAAGCTTTCTTT
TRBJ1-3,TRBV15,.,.,CATSSRTASGNTIYF,TGTGCCACCAGCAGCAGGACAGCCTCTGGAAACACCATATATTTT
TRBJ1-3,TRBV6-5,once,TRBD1,CASSPGTAGNTIYF,TGTGCCAGCAGTCCCGGGACAGCTGGAAACACCATATATTTT
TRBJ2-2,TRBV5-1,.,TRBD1,CASSLRQQGATRGTGELFF,TGCGCCAGCAGCTTACGTCAACAGGGGGCCACCAGGGGAACCGGGGAGCTGTTTTTT
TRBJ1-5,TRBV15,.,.,CATSRDAQSTQPQHF,TGTGCCACCAGCAGAGATGCGCAGTCGACTCAGCCCCAGCATTTT
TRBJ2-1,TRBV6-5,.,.,CASRTDSSYNEQFF,TGTGCCAGCAGGACGGACAGCTCCTACAATGAGCAGTTCTTC
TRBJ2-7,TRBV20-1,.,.,CSARMTSEQYF,TGCAGTGCTAGAATGACCTCCGAGCAGTACTTC
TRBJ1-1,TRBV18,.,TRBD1,CASSGTSGQTEAFF,TGTGCCAGCTCAGGAACCTCGGGACAGACTGAAGCTTTCTTT
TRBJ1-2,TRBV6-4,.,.,CASSLKGGGSGYTF,TGTGCCAGCAGCCTTAAGGGAGGGGGTTCTGGCTACACCTTC
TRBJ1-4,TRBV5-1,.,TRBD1,CASSAGTGDQTNEKLFF,TGCGCCAGCAGCGCGGGTACAGGGGATCAAACTAATGAAAAACTGTTTTTT
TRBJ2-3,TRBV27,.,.,CASSLAGKDTQYF,TGTGCCAGCAGTTTAGCGGGGAAAGATACGCAGTATTTT
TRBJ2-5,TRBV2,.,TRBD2,CASSGTSGGAGTQYF,TGTGCCAGCAGTGGGACTAGCGGGGGGGCGGGGACCCAGTACTTC
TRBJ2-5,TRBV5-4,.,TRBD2,CASSLRGGETQYF,TGTGCCAGCAGCTTGCGGGGGGGAGAGACCCAGTACTTC
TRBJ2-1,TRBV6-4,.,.,CASSDSSGSYNEQFF,TGTGCCAGCAGTGACTCTAGCGGCTCCTACAATGAGCAGTTCTTC
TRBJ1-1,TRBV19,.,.,CASSMDPISTEAFF,TGTGCCAGTAGTATGGACCCTATTAGCACTGAAGCTTTCTTT
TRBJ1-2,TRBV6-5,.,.,CASSYSTRELNYGYTF,TGTGCCAGCAGTTACTCCACAAGGGAGCTGAACTATGGCTACACCTTC
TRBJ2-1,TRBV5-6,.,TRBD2,CASSFREGVNEQFF,TGTGCCAGCAGCTTCCGGGAGGGGGTCAATGAGCAGTTCTTC